Presented here are 30 T cell receptor beta chains from one specimen sequenced in a study of cytomegalovirus exposure and HLA in healthy donors. Both 60 Vbeta primers and 13 Jbeta primers went into the PCR. The assay was immunoSEQ multiplex PCR, and TCRdb's table has in-frame clones only and misses some. The repertoire holds about 150,000 clones, with about 88% as singletons. The material sequenced was PBMCs. The receptors were gathered from a man aged 25 to 40 in good health and CMV-seropositive.

CDR3 protein: CASSLGTGGTEAFF. Here the CDR3 DNA reads TGCGCCAGCAGCTTGGGGACAGGGGGCACTGAAGCTTTCTTT. This rearrangement joins TRBV5-1 to TRBJ1-1, with 10 bases fitting TRBD1. CDR1 and CDR2 (germline): SGHRS, YFSETQ. J was trimmed by 4 bases and V by 0 bases; bases with no gene match: 0. The CDR3 sequence is 14 residues long.

This sequence joins TRBV7-9 and TRBJ2-1; D perhaps matches TRBD2 (5 bases). Per germline, CDR1 SEHNR and CDR2 FQNEAQ (reference sequence). V lost 4 bases, J lost 6 bases, and 22 bases lay in between. There are 17 residues in the CDR3. The CDR3 loop reads CASSSIPGSDRGNEQFF. In DNA, the CDR3 is TGTGCCAGCAGCTCCATCCCAGGTAGCGATCGGGGCAATGAGCAGTTCTTC. Filled out from reference TRBV7-9 and TRBJ2-1, the complete variable domain reads DTGVSQNPRHKITKRGQNVTFRCDPISEHNRLYWYRQTLGQGPEFLTYFQNEAQLEKSRLLSDRFSAERPKGSFSTLEIQRTEQGDSAMYLCASSSIPGSDRGNEQFFGPGTRLTVL.

J is TRBJ2-5 and V is TRBV7-3; 11 positions agree with TRBD2. The CDR3 sequence is 17 residues long. Germline lookup yields CDR1 SGHTA and CDR2 FQGTGA. Trimming cost V 5 bases and J 5 bases; bases outside gene matches: 13. This chain's CDR3 is CASSRRGVTSGTETQYF. CDR3 DNA: TGTGCCAGCAGCCGACGTGGGGTGACTAGCGGGACGGAGACCCAGTACTTC.

The CDR3 here is CASSVGGGPQHF. The CDR3 DNA is TGTGCCAGCAGCGTAGGGGGCGGGCCCCAGCATTTT. The genes are TRBV9 and TRBJ1-5, with a tentative D call TRBD1 (5 bases). Germline CDR1 is SGDLS and CDR2 is YYNGEE. The CDR3 has 12 residues. The V gene lost 0 bases and the J gene lost 9 bases, with 7 bases spanning the gap.

The V gene is TRBV6-5, the J gene TRBJ2-1; 8 bases align to TRBD1. The germline V gene encodes CDR1 MNHEY and CDR2 SVGAGI. The CDR3 consists of 13 residues. Unmatched junction bases numbered 6, after V lost 5 bases and J lost 9 bases. The CDR3 DNA follows: TGTGCCAGCAGTCGGACAGGGTTCGGTGAGCAGTTCTTC. Translated: CASSRTGFGEQFF.

CDR3 bases: TGCGCCAGCAGCTTGCCGGACGGACAGCAGGCTAACTATGGCTACACCTTC. It specifies CASSLPDGQQANYGYTF. The chain employs TRBV5-1 and TRBJ1-2, with D perhaps TRBD1 (6 bases). V was clipped by 1 base and J by 0 bases, with 16 bases between them. Germline V gene sequence: CDR1 SGHRS, CDR2 YFSETQ. This CDR3 has 17 residues.

The V and J genes are TRBV11-2 and TRBJ1-1, with a weak D call TRBD1 (5 bases). This CDR3 region has 14 residues. CDR1 is SGHAT and CDR2 is FQNNGV in the germline V gene. V shed 3 bases and J shed 1 base, with 9 bases lying between them. Here the CDR3 reads CASSLHRRNTEAFF. The CDR3 DNA reads as TGTGCCAGCAGCTTGCACAGGAGGAACACTGAAGCTTTCTTT.

J is TRBJ2-2 and V is TRBV19; the D is unclear. The CDR3 runs to 14 residues. The germline gives CDR1 LNHDA, CDR2 SQIVND (reference sequence). V lost 3 bases, J lost 5 bases, and 10 bases lay in between. As DNA, the CDR3 is TGTGCCAGTAGTATCGGATTCAGGACCGGGGAGCTGTTTTTT. Residues: CASSIGFRTGELFF.

Only a few counts were recorded for this clone. The chain uses TRBV19 and TRBJ2-1; TRBD2 matches at 10 bases. The CDR3 totals 16 residues. Losses at the gene ends were 5 bases for V and 2 bases for J; bases not matched to a gene: 6. Germline V gene sequence: CDR1 LNHDA, CDR2 SQIVND (reference sequence). In DNA form, the CDR3 reads TGTGCCAGTAGTTCTTATCTAGCGGGAGCCTACAATGAGCAGTTCTTC. It is translated as CASSSYLAGAYNEQFF.

The chain combines TRBV5-1 with TRBJ2-3; D might be TRBD2 (6 bases). From germline, CDR1 is SGHRS and CDR2 YFSETQ. Trimming pared 3 bases from V and 0 bases from J, leaving 8 bases between. The CDR3 sequence is 14 residues long. CDR3 DNA: TGCGCCAGCAGCTCCGGGACTAGCACAGATACGCAGTATTTT. Translation: CASSSGTSTDTQYF.

The CDR3 reads CASSLAFQGLVETQYF. The CDR3 DNA follows: TGCGCCAGCAGCTTGGCCTTCCAGGGGCTGGTGGAGACCCAGTACTTC. The rearrangement uses TRBV5-1 and TRBJ2-5; D is perhaps TRBD1 (6 bases). The V gene lost 0 bases and the J gene lost 5 bases, with 17 bases spanning the gap. In germline, CDR1 is SGHRS, CDR2 YFSETQ. The CDR3 is 16 amino acids.

The chain joins TRBV15 to TRBJ1-1; 10 bases are shared with TRBD1. V shed 2 bases, J shed 0 bases, and the junction held 3 bases outside the gene matches. The CDR3 totals 16 residues. From germline, CDR1 is LNHNV and CDR2 YYDKDF (reference sequence). The CDR3 DNA sequence: TGTGCCACCAGCAGACCCGGGACAGGGGTGAACACTGAAGCTTTCTTT. Translating it yields CATSRPGTGVNTEAFF.

V gene TRBV5-4 combines with J gene TRBJ2-3; a possible D gene is TRBD2 (6 bases). Germline V lookup: CDR1 SGHNT, CDR2 YYREEE (reference sequence). Deletions cut 0 bases from V and 6 bases from J, with 8 bases between. The CDR3 runs to 13 residues. The CDR3, as DNA: TGTGCCAGCAGCTTGGCGGGAGAGGATACGCAGTATTTT. This translates into CASSLAGEDTQYF.

This sequence joins TRBV5-6 and TRBJ1-3; D not certain. V dropped 2 bases and J dropped 0 bases, with 6 bases sitting between them. Germline V gene data show CDR1 as SGHDT and CDR2 as YYEEEE. The CDR3 length is 14 residues. The CDR3 bases are TGTGCCAGCAGCTTATCGAGCTCTGGAAACACCATATATTTT. Amino acid sequence: CASSLSSSGNTIYF. The full variable domain, with the rest looked up from reference TRBV5-6 and TRBJ1-3, is DAGVTQSPTHLIKTRGQQVTLRCSPKSGHDTVSWYQQALGQGPQFIFQYYEEEERQRGNFPDRFSGHQFPNYSSELNVNALLLGDSALYLCASSLSSSGNTIYFGEGSWLTVV.

V usage is TRBV25-1 and J usage is TRBJ1-5; 8 positions match TRBD1. V was clipped by 2 bases and J by 6 bases; unmatched bases: 6. Germline V CDR1 and CDR2: MGHDK, SYGVNS. The CDR3 runs to 15 residues. The CDR3 bases are TGTGCCAGCAGTGAAGCCCAGGGGGCTGCTCAGCCCCAGCATTTT. The encoded protein is CASSEAQGAAQPQHF.

The chain couples TRBV29-1 to TRBJ1-1; D gene unclear. The CDR3 spans 14 residues. Germline loops: CDR1 SQVTM, CDR2 ANQGSEA. V gave up 7 bases and J gave up 0 bases, with 15 bases separating them. CDR3 DNA sequence: TGCAGCGGGAGGTCAAACTTAATGAACACTGAAGCTTTCTTT. Encoded protein: CSGRSNLMNTEAFF.

The chain recombines TRBV4-2 with TRBJ2-1; D is ambiguous. The CDR3 runs 15 residues. V lost 4 bases, J lost 0 bases, and 10 bases lay in between. Per the germline V gene, CDR1 is LGHNA and CDR2 is YNFKEQ. As DNA, the CDR3 is TGTGCCAGCAGCCCCTCCCGAGCCTCCTACAATGAGCAGTTCTTC. Its translation is CASSPSRASYNEQFF.

The genes are TRBV7-9 and TRBJ1-5; no clear D. The germline V gene has CDR1 SEHNR and CDR2 FQNEAQ (reference sequence). The CDR3 has 14 residues. Trimming cost V 7 bases and J 4 bases, with 14 bases left between them. In DNA, the CDR3 is TGTGCCAGCACCGATACAACCTCGAATCAGCCCCAGCATTTT. Protein product: CASTDTTSNQPQHF. Full variable domain (rest looked up from reference TRBV7-9 and TRBJ1-5): DTGVSQNPRHKITKRGQNVTFRCDPISEHNRLYWYRQTLGQGPEFLTYFQNEAQLEKSRLLSDRFSAERPKGSFSTLEIQRTEQGDSAMYLCASTDTTSNQPQHFGDGTRLSIL.

This chain connects TRBV18 to TRBJ2-2, with D unresolved. The V gene's germline CDR1 is KGHSH and CDR2 LQKENI. V was pared by 1 base and J by 1 base, with 7 bases between. This CDR3 spans 15 amino acids. The CDR3 region is CASSPQSENTGELFF. The CDR3 coding sequence is TGTGCCAGCTCACCACAAAGCGAGAACACCGGGGAGCTGTTTTTT.

The chain couples TRBV19 to TRBJ1-1, with D hard to call. The germline gives CDR1 LNHDA, CDR2 SQIVND (reference sequence). Trimming cost V 7 bases and J 5 bases, with 14 bases left between them. The CDR3 spans 13 residues. The CDR3 DNA reads TGTGCCAGTAAGGCGGCCCCGGGGACTGAAGCTTTCTTT. It specifies CASKAAPGTEAFF. Full variable domain (missing parts from reference TRBV19 and TRBJ1-1): DGGITQSPKYLFRKEGQNVTLSCEQNLNHDAMYWYRQDPGQGLRLIYYSQIVNDFQKGDIAEGYSVSREKKESFPLTVTSAQKNPTAFYLCASKAAPGTEAFFGQGTRLTVV.

This clone appeared once. The genes are TRBV14 and TRBJ2-5; perhaps TRBD1 as D (6 bases). The DNA end lines up better with TRBJ2-7; the J call may be wrong. This CDR3 is 15 amino acids long. In germline, CDR1 is SGHDN, CDR2 FVKESK. In DNA form, the CDR3 reads TGTGCCAGCAGCCCCTTCCCGGACAGCTCCTACGAGCAGTACTTC. Translation gives CASSPFPDSSYEQYF.

The chain employs TRBV5-6 and TRBJ2-5; perhaps TRBD1 as D (5 bases). Germline values: CDR1 SGHDT, CDR2 YYEEEE. V lost 2 bases to trimming and J lost 4 bases, with 9 bases between them. The CDR3 runs to 13 residues. In DNA form, the CDR3 reads TGTGCCAGCAGCTTTACAAGGGGAGAGACCCAGTACTTC. Translated, it gives CASSFTRGETQYF.

The gene calls are TRBV19 and TRBJ2-7; TRBD1 matches at 8 bases. Germline assignment: CDR1 LNHDA and CDR2 SQIVND (reference sequence). V lost 6 bases to trimming and J lost 0 bases; unmatched junction nucleotides: 7. The CDR3 totals 15 residues. The CDR3 nucleotides are TGTGCCAGTAGCAAGACAGGGGAGAGCTCCTACGAGCAGTACGTC. It yields the protein CASSKTGESSYEQYV.

Comments on this clone: The junction shows a germline mismatch at one end, possibly a read error. This chain links TRBV7-9 with TRBJ1-5, with 8 bases matching TRBD1. CDR3 length: 19 residues. Germline CDR1 is SEHNR and CDR2 is FQNEAQ (reference sequence). In DNA form, the CDR3 reads TGTTCCAGCAGCTTAGAATCTGGACAGGGATTATACGGCAATCAGCCCCAGCATTTT. Translated: CSSSLESGQGLYGNQPQHF.

The chain carries TRBV7-9 and TRBJ1-4; D uncertain. The length of the CDR3 is 12 residues. Germline V gene sequence: CDR1 SEHNR, CDR2 FQNEAQ (reference sequence). Trimming took 4 bases from V and 4 from J, leaving 4 bases between them. In DNA form, the CDR3 reads TGTGCCAGCAGCTCCATTAATGAAAAACTGTTTTTT. Translating it yields CASSSINEKLFF.

J is TRBJ2-1 and V is TRBV7-9, with D tentatively TRBD1 (6 bases). This CDR3 comprises 16 residues. The V end lost 4 bases, the J end lost 4 bases, and 17 bases lay between the germline ends. The V gene's germline CDR1 is SEHNR and CDR2 FQNEAQ (reference sequence). CDR3 sequence reads: CASSSTSLGGYNEQFF. The CDR3 DNA reads as TGTGCCAGCAGCTCGACCTCATTAGGGGGTTACAATGAGCAGTTCTTC.

This chain uses TRBV19 with TRBJ2-3; 7 positions agree with TRBD1. Germline values: CDR1 LNHDA, CDR2 SQIVND (reference sequence). CDR3 length: 14 residues. The junction had 6 bases not matched to a gene; V was cut back by 5 bases and J by 4 bases. Written as DNA, the CDR3 is TGTGCCAGTAGTGAGGGGGCAGGGGCAGATACGCAGTATTTT. Translating it yields CASSEGAGADTQYF.

The chain has TRBV7-3 and TRBJ2-7; D gene ambiguous. The CDR3 extends over 16 amino acids. Trimming removed 0 bases from V and 6 bases from J, with 18 bases in between. The germline CDR1 and CDR2 sequences are SGHTA and FQGTGA. The CDR3: CASSLTHLPQSSEQYV. CDR3 DNA sequence: TGTGCCAGCAGCTTAACCCATCTACCTCAATCAAGCGAGCAGTACGTC.

J is TRBJ2-7 and V is TRBV7-9, with 9 positions matching TRBD2. The CDR3 extends over 13 amino acids. The V gene's germline CDR1 is SEHNR and CDR2 FQNEAQ (reference sequence). J gave up 3 bases and V 5 bases, and 2 bases lay outside the gene matches. CDR3 sequence (DNA): TGTGCCAGCAGCCTTAGCGGGGGCTACGAGCAGTACGTC. Translated: CASSLSGGYEQYV.

The chain carries TRBV7-2 and TRBJ2-1; D is possibly TRBD2 (6 bases). The CDR3 runs to 15 residues. From germline, CDR1 is SGHTA and CDR2 FQGNSA. Between the trimmed V and J ends, which lost 5 bases and 7 bases, there was a span of 18 bases. The CDR3 sequence is CASSPQKGAGNEQFF. In DNA form, the CDR3 reads TGTGCCAGCAGCCCGCAGAAAGGGGCGGGGAATGAGCAGTTCTTC.